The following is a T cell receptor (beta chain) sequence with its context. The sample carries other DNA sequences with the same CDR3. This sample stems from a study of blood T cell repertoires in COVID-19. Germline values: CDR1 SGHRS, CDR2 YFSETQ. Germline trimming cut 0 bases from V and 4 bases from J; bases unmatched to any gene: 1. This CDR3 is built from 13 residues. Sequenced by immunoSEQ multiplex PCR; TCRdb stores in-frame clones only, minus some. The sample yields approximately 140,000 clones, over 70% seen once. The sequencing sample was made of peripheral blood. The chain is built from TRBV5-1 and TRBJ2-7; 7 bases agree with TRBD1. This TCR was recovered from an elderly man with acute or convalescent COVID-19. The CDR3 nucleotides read TGCGCCAGCAGCTTGGAGGGGGCGTACGAGCAGTACTTC. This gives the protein CASSLEGAYEQYF.